This T cell receptor beta chain appears in the sequencing data of a study of blood T cell repertoires in COVID-19. About the study: Sites in the United States, Italy and Spain provided acute and convalescent COVID-19 samples. The analysed material was cDNA or gDNA that came from T cells, B-cell-depleted T cells, or PBMCs.

In the study's own analysis: Amplified reference gene primers provided the basis for estimating nucleated cell counts. Sequencing used immunoSEQ multiplex PCR; TCRdb keeps in-frame clones, though not all of them. The V and J calls and clone size were taken over from that table, and D and trimming were inferred from the DNA. The sample yields under 150,000 clones, almost 80% seen once. CDR3 length equals 13 residues. Looked up from germline, CDR1 is SGHRS and CDR2 is YFSETQ. With V trimmed by 4 bases and J by 9 bases, 7 bases remained unmatched. The TCR originated in a human donor in a cohort sampled during active COVID-19. The chain employs TRBV5-1 and TRBJ2-1, with 7 bases identical to TRBD1. Specimen: peripheral blood. This CDR3 is CASSPRQGSEQFF. In nucleotides, the CDR3 is TGCGCCAGCAGCCCGCGACAGGGAAGTGAGCAGTTCTTC.